Listed below are T cell receptor beta chains from one sample, sequenced in a study of T cell repertoires in cytomegalovirus infection. TCRdb called the reads again in MiXCR, with one record for every CDR3 protein. The table includes fewer than 400,000 distinct CDR3 sequences, 15% to 20% detected once. Source material: PBMCs. All receptors derive from a human donor in good health (CMV status not recorded). Some clones in this sample may be carry-over from other donors' samples. Both conserved end residues are trimmed from each CDR3. The order of the fields is V gene, CDR3 protein.

TRBV20-1 | SAHILTGPPETQY
TRBV4-3 | ASSQEERESGNEQF
TRBV6-5 | ASSYETGDEKLF
TRBV7-6 | ASERFHTANTGELF
TRBV6-5 | ARAGTKVNIQY
TRBV28 | ASSPTTGQGDYGYT
TRBV20-1 | SADDRGRATDTQY
TRBV4-1 | ASSQAWGNEQF
TRBV23-1 | ASSYPGQRNQPQH
TRBV7-2 | ASSLVAIQETQY
TRBV5-5 | ASSPGGRSQPQH
TRBV28 | ASRRGRTGGNNEQF
TRBV19 | ASRGPTRRQLNEKLF
TRBV19 | ASSIGTSIPDTQY
TRBV20-1 | SAQKIFGRGAKNIQY
TRBV11-2 | ASTTFDRPLTQY
TRBV7-2 | ASSPLFREQY
TRBV7-7 | ASSLNPFLAGGNEQF
TRBV2 | ASRQGDYGYT
TRBV7-2 | ASSLDRPWNSPLH
TRBV7-2 | ASSLPGLLSTDTQY
TRBV11-2 | ASSLEPRLGYGYT
TRBV7-9 | ASSPLRSLGINEQF
TRBV28 | ANSSTFGTGDEKLF
TRBV7-2 | ASSLYSAGGANNEQF
TRBV29-1 | SGVNTEAF
TRBV20-1 | SARDPASGGLQETQY
TRBV6-1 | ASSNSGIYTDTQY
TRBV6-1 | ASRPDSFTEAF
TRBV24-1 | ATSDNGQDRNEKLF
TRBV11-3 | ASSPELGGEQY
TRBV12-3/TRBV12-4 | ASSLTGVRSYT
TRBV7-2 | ASTLGTWTFPEAF
TRBV4-1 | ASSQVGLAGGRNEQF
TRBV7-2 | ASSLRTSGGLKIYEQY
TRBV7-6 | ASSLGTPSTDTQY
TRBV12-3/TRBV12-4 | ASSYDRGRGAF
TRBV5-3 | ARRPFQVSWGYNEQF
TRBV11-2 | ASSVGGGLPQH
TRBV18 | ASSTTGTNEKLF
TRBV5-6 | ASSLAPGQGSNEQF
TRBV7-9 | ASSSNRDTKETQY
TRBV7-9 | ASSSPAIERNTIY
TRBV7-8 | ASSPTTQPQH
TRBV12-3/TRBV12-4 | ASSFRAGGETQY
TRBV7-6 | ASSSTRNTEAF
TRBV15 | ATSRGGTGAKNIQY
TRBV12-3/TRBV12-4 | ASSFGGLNTEAF
TRBV12-5 | ASGLGLGGTDTQY
TRBV20-1 | SASVREETQY
TRBV7-6 | ASSFSGRGNEQF
TRBV11-2 | ASSRTGNGDIQY
TRBV20-1 | SPRGGGATDTQY
TRBV12-3/TRBV12-4 | ASSSLGDPQY
TRBV6-5 | ASSYPRASGGTCTDTQY
TRBV20-1 | SARTGLAVLAQY
TRBV12-3/TRBV12-4 | ASSPNPAVAYEQY
TRBV6-1 | ASERGNSYNEQF
TRBV14 | ASSPLLSTDTQY
TRBV7-2 | ASSVGLETQY